A selection of T cell receptor beta chains follows, all from one sample in a study of blood T cell repertoires in COVID-19. Sequencing was performed with immunoSEQ multiplex PCR; in TCRdb, only in-frame clones are kept and a portion is missing. Altogether approximately 140,000 clones are present, approximately 80% being singletons, with the ten largest covering 2.2%. The sequenced material came from peripheral blood. These receptors originate from a man between 65 and 79 years old with acute or convalescent COVID-19. Each CDR3 is given with its conserved first and last residue. Each record gives: V gene, D gene, clone size, J gene, CDR3 protein, CDR3 DNA. D genes are given only for firm matches. For some rows the clone size is stated as once, few or many, or as a class when expanded; others skip it.

V gene: TRBV9; D gene: -; clone size: few; J gene: TRBJ2-3; CDR3 protein: CASSVAREPDTDTQYF; CDR3 DNA: TGTGCCAGCAGCGTAGCTAGGGAGCCGGACACAGATACGCAGTATTTT
V gene: TRBV4-1; D gene: TRBD2; clone size: -; J gene: TRBJ2-1; CDR3 protein: CASSQARLAIYNEQFF; CDR3 DNA: TGCGCCAGCAGCCAAGCACGACTAGCGATCTACAATGAGCAGTTCTTC
V gene: TRBV28; D gene: TRBD1; clone size: -; J gene: TRBJ1-2; CDR3 protein: CASSLAGTEYGYTF; CDR3 DNA: TGTGCCAGCAGTCTCGCCGGGACAGAATATGGCTACACCTTC
V gene: TRBV5-1; D gene: -; clone size: -; J gene: TRBJ1-1; CDR3 protein: CASSLAGSGETEAFF; CDR3 DNA: TGCGCCAGCAGCTTGGCCGGGTCGGGGGAAACTGAAGCTTTCTTT
V gene: TRBV19; D gene: -; clone size: -; J gene: TRBJ1-1; CDR3 protein: CASSMGYRAGMNTEAFF; CDR3 DNA: TGTGCCAGTAGTATGGGGTATAGGGCAGGGATGAACACTGAAGCTTTCTTT
V gene: TRBV14; D gene: TRBD2; clone size: -; J gene: TRBJ2-5; CDR3 protein: CASRGLAGGRETQYF; CDR3 DNA: TGTGCCAGCAGGGGGCTAGCGGGAGGCCGAGAGACCCAGTACTTC
V gene: TRBV2; D gene: -; clone size: few; J gene: TRBJ2-3; CDR3 protein: CASRAIAADTQYF; CDR3 DNA: TGTGCCAGCAGGGCCATAGCGGCAGATACGCAGTATTTT
V gene: TRBV7-9; D gene: -; clone size: -; J gene: TRBJ1-6; CDR3 protein: CASSLGSSPLHF; CDR3 DNA: TGTGCCAGCAGCTTAGGGAGTTCACCCCTCCACTTT
V gene: TRBV5-1; D gene: TRBD1; clone size: -; J gene: TRBJ2-2; CDR3 protein: CASLRDRGAGELFF; CDR3 DNA: TGCGCCAGCCTCCGGGACAGGGGGGCGGGGGAGCTGTTTTTT
V gene: TRBV2; D gene: -; clone size: -; J gene: TRBJ2-2; CDR3 protein: CASSDRTYTGELFF; CDR3 DNA: TGTGCCAGCAGTGACAGAACCTACACCGGGGAGCTGTTTTTT
V gene: TRBV28; D gene: -; clone size: once; J gene: TRBJ1-1; CDR3 protein: CAIGTGNTEAFF; CDR3 DNA: TGTGCCATCGGTACAGGGAACACTGAAGCTTTCTTT
V gene: TRBV2; D gene: -; clone size: -; J gene: TRBJ1-2; CDR3 protein: CASSDLKPGGAEGYTF; CDR3 DNA: TGTGCCAGCAGTGACCTTAAGCCGGGGGGCGCGGAGGGCTACACCTTC
V gene: TRBV27; D gene: -; clone size: -; J gene: TRBJ2-1; CDR3 protein: CASSLSNNYNEQFF; CDR3 DNA: TGTGCCAGCAGTTTATCAAACAATTACAATGAGCAGTTCTTC
V gene: TRBV7-3; D gene: TRBD2; clone size: -; J gene: TRBJ2-1; CDR3 protein: CASSLTVRGGDEQFF; CDR3 DNA: TGTGCCAGCAGCTTAACGGTGCGGGGAGGGGATGAGCAGTTCTTC
V gene: TRBV19; D gene: -; clone size: -; J gene: TRBJ1-3; CDR3 protein: CASSEGGPGNTIYF; CDR3 DNA: TGTGCCAGTTCGGAGGGAGGGCCTGGAAACACCATATATTTT
V gene: TRBV5-1; D gene: -; clone size: -; J gene: TRBJ1-5; CDR3 protein: CASSLDGQDNQPQHF; CDR3 DNA: TGCGCCAGCAGCTTGGATGGCCAGGACAATCAGCCCCAGCATTTT
V gene: TRBV5-1; D gene: -; clone size: -; J gene: TRBJ2-5; CDR3 protein: CASSSRGVGQYEETQYF; CDR3 DNA: TGCGCCAGCAGCTCAAGGGGGGTGGGACAGTATGAAGAGACCCAGTACTTC
V gene: TRBV29-1; D gene: -; clone size: -; J gene: TRBJ1-1; CDR3 protein: CSAGEDTEAFF; CDR3 DNA: TGCAGCGCCGGGGAGGACACTGAAGCTTTCTTT
V gene: TRBV7-2; D gene: TRBD1; clone size: few; J gene: TRBJ1-6; CDR3 protein: CASSSLGQGVNSPLHF; CDR3 DNA: TGTGCCAGCAGCTCCCTCGGACAGGGCGTTAATTCACCCCTCCACTTT